The next 13 T cell receptor beta chains were all read from a single sample in a study of T cell responses to AZD1222 COVID-19 vaccine. Clones were read by immunoSEQ multiplex PCR, and TCRdb kept only the in-frame ones, dropping some. The sample shows 100,000 to 150,000 clones, under 90% of them seen only once. The sample in question was peripheral blood, obtained on day 0 of AZD1222 vaccination. Every receptor here comes from an adult in good health.

The chain carries TRBV4-2 and TRBJ2-3; D is unresolved. V dropped 1 base and J dropped 5 bases, with 16 bases sitting between them. Germline V gives CDR1 LGHNA, CDR2 YNFKEQ. The length of the CDR3 is 16 residues. The CDR3: CASSQVSTSLGDTQYF. The CDR3 nucleotides read TGTGCCAGCAGCCAAGTTTCAACTTCCCTAGGAGATACGCAGTATTTT.

J is TRBJ1-2 and V is TRBV5-6, with 8 nucleotides matching TRBD1. Looked up from germline, CDR1 is SGHDT and CDR2 is YYEEEE. The CDR3 runs to 14 residues. The V and J ends lost 4 bases and 6 bases, in that order; junction bases with no gene match: 8. For the CDR3, the DNA is TGTGCCAGCAGCCCAAACAGGGGGAAGGATGGCTACACCTTC. Translated, it gives CASSPNRGKDGYTF. Full variable domain (outside the CDR3, taken from reference TRBV5-6 and TRBJ1-2): DAGVTQSPTHLIKTRGQQVTLRCSPKSGHDTVSWYQQALGQGPQFIFQYYEEEERQRGNFPDRFSGHQFPNYSSELNVNALLLGDSALYLCASSPNRGKDGYTFGSGTRLTVV.

The V call is TRBV24-1, the J call TRBJ1-4, with D possibly TRBD1 on 5 matching bases. The CDR3 sequence is 13 residues long. V was cut by 6 bases and J by 8 bases, with 12 bases left in between. CDR1 and CDR2 from the germline V gene are KGHDR and SFDVKD. DNA for the CDR3: TGTGCCACCAGTCAGGGAGAGGGCGAAAAACTGTTTTTT. Amino acid sequence: CATSQGEGEKLFF.

The CDR3 coding sequence is TGTGCCAGCAGTTTCCCTGGGGGGCCCCAGCATTTT. Protein: CASSFPGGPQHF. This chain uses TRBV27 with TRBJ1-5, with a possible D match to TRBD1 (5 bases). Deletions cut 3 bases from V and 9 bases from J, with 9 bases between. The CDR3 runs to 12 residues. CDR1 and CDR2 (germline): MNHEY, SMNVEV (reference sequence).

The chain has TRBV30 and TRBJ2-3; maybe TRBD1 (6 bases). Germline-derived CDR1 and CDR2 are GTSNPN and SVGIG (reference sequence). V lost 5 bases and J lost 6, with 15 bases in between. The CDR3 has 13 amino acids. CDR3 sequence reads: CAWHLRGSDTQYF. In DNA form, the CDR3 reads TGTGCCTGGCATCTGAGGGGGTCCGATACGCAGTATTTT.

The genes are TRBV19 and TRBJ1-5; D uncertain. Trimming shortened V by 6 bases and J by 7 bases, and 10 bases separated the two germline ends. This CDR3 spans 12 amino acids. Germline lookup yields CDR1 LNHDA and CDR2 SQIVND (reference sequence). The CDR3 region is CASRRSYQPQHF. The CDR3, as DNA: TGTGCCAGTAGGAGGTCTTACCAGCCCCAGCATTTT.

The genes are TRBV6-5 and TRBJ1-1; D remains unclear. The CDR3 covers 12 residues. Trimming removed 2 bases at V and 5 bases at J, with 6 bases between. From germline, CDR1 is MNHEY and CDR2 SVGAGI. The CDR3 here is CASSYLGTEAFF. The CDR3 DNA reads TGTGCCAGCAGTTACCTGGGTACTGAAGCTTTCTTT.

The CDR3 protein is CASSLAGLPNTEAFF. DNA for the CDR3: TGTGCCAGCAGCTTAGCGGGGCTTCCCAACACTGAAGCTTTCTTT. The gene calls are TRBV7-9 and TRBJ1-1, with D possibly matching TRBD1 (5 bases). V lost 0 bases and J lost 2, with 10 bases in between. This CDR3 is built from 15 residues. Germline V gene lookup returns CDR1 SEHNR and CDR2 FQNEAQ (reference sequence).

The chain couples TRBV5-1 to TRBJ1-2; a weak D match, TRBD1 (5 bases). Germline CDR1 and CDR2: SGHRS and YFSETQ. The ends were cut back, 0 bases at V and 7 bases at J, with 16 bases in the middle. This CDR3 contains 15 residues. In DNA, the CDR3 is TGCGCCAGCAGCTTGGCTGCTGGGTGGGACGGTGGCTACACCTTC. Residues: CASSLAAGWDGGYTF.

This clone was observed a single time. The chain recombines TRBV12-5 with TRBJ1-4, with TRBD1 matching 7 bases. This CDR3 has 18 amino acids. Trimming removed 6 bases from V and 0 bases from J; junction bases left unmatched: 13. From germline, CDR1 is LGHNT and CDR2 FRNRAP. The CDR3 protein is CASGFFRLQGSTNEKLFF. DNA for the CDR3: TGTGCTAGTGGCTTCTTCCGACTACAGGGGTCAACTAATGAAAAACTGTTTTTT.

The rearrangement links TRBV5-6 to TRBJ2-5; maybe TRBD2 (5 bases). The CDR3 has 14 amino acids. V lost 0 bases, J lost 2 bases, and 8 bases lay in between. In germline, CDR1 is SGHDT, CDR2 YYEEEE. In DNA, the CDR3 is TGTGCCAGCAGCTTGGGTCGGAGGCAAGAGACCCAGTACTTC. The encoded protein is CASSLGRRQETQYF.

This rearrangement joins TRBV6-6 to TRBJ2-5, with no clear D. V lost 0 bases and J 2 bases, leaving 7 bases between the germline ends. This CDR3 has 14 residues. From germline, CDR1 is MNHNY and CDR2 SVGAGI (reference sequence). CDR3 amino acids: CASSYSSQQETQYF. CDR3 nucleotides: TGTGCCAGCAGTTACTCGAGCCAACAAGAGACCCAGTACTTC.

The J gene is TRBJ2-2, the V gene TRBV18, with a possible D match to TRBD1 (5 bases). Germline V gene lookup returns CDR1 KGHSH and CDR2 LQKENI. V was pared by 8 bases and J by 4 bases, with 17 bases between. The CDR3 covers 15 residues. The CDR3 here is CASLPVTGTTGELFF. The DNA of the CDR3 is TGTGCCAGCCTACCAGTTACAGGAACCACCGGGGAGCTGTTTTTT.